In this sample, the clone carrying this T cell receptor (beta chain) turned up many times. Antigen: not known. Relative to the germline gene, one junction end is altered; a read error may explain this. The germline V gene encodes CDR1 SSHAT and CDR2 FNYEAQ (reference sequence). The CDR3 is 11 residues long. This sample was included in a study of blood T cells in healthy people across ages. Whole-study results and caveats: Fewer expanded clones and more diversity marked long-lived versus aged donors.

The second PCR ran roughly 6 to 11 cycles with a sample-barcoded 5' primer and J-beta primers. A 12-random-nucleotide template-switch adaptor tagged each cDNA molecule. Each of the samples gave a minimum of 2.5 million paired-end reads that contained CDR3. TCRdb itself ran the 5' RACE reads through MiXCR, one entry per CDR3 protein. The sample has about 1.8 million distinct CDR3 sequences; 49% are singletons. The receptor was derived from a woman aged 40 to 55 in good health. This rearrangement joins TRBV7-7 to TRBJ2-3, with D perhaps matching TRBD2 (5 bases). The J call may be in error: the DNA end matches TRBJ2-5 better. Sequencing was done on a sample of blood. The CDR3 sequence is CASSARGTQYF. In DNA, the CDR3 is TGTGCTAGCAGCGCTCGGGGGACCCAGTACTTC.